The following is a TCR beta chain sequence with its context. What it binds is not known. TCRdb re-called the RT-PCR reads with MiXCR, one entry per CDR3 protein. This repertoire shows 500,000 to 600,000 distinct CDR3 sequences, 7.5% to 8.5% found once; its top ten account for 10% to 15%. This specimen belongs to a study of response to subunit inactivated influenza vaccine. The germline V gene has CDR1 LGHNA and CDR2 YSLEER. The CDR3 is made up of 16 amino acids. The V and J ends lost 3 bases and 1 base respectively, with 15 bases between them. The study's findings and limits: The authors put forward the suggestion that each seasonal influenza vaccination may bring in only a limited number of new T cells.

The source material was PBMCs from blood, sampled roughly 24 months after vaccination. The gene calls are TRBV4-3 and TRBJ1-1, with no clear D. This sequence originates from a man in his fifties or sixties who received an inactivated influenza vaccine. The CDR3 spells CASSQATLGSNTEAFF. The CDR3 DNA sequence: TGCGCCAGCAGCCAGGCCACCTTGGGGTCGAACACTGAAGCTTTCTTT.